The TCR beta chain under discussion was sequenced for a study of Ad26.COV2.S vaccination and SARS-CoV-2 variants. Study-wide points: There was reportedly substantial breadth in spike-specific CD8+ and CD4+ T cell responses after vaccination.

As for this clone: Its antigen is still unknown.

Described treatment: approximately 18 received Ad26.COV2.S at low or high dose, single or two shots; about 5 received placebo; per-sample allocation not given. Samples analyzed were those drawn on day 63 after the first vaccine or placebo injection. Libraries were prepared by immunoSEQ multiplex PCR; TCRdb keeps only in-frame clonotypes and omits some of them. The top ten hold over 2% of the sample, which has around 450,000 clones, roughly 89% seen once. Trimming shortened V by 5 bases and J by 6 bases, and 11 bases separated the two germline ends. The CDR3 covers 12 residues. Germline V gives CDR1 SGHRS, CDR2 YFSETQ.

The chain links TRBV5-1 to TRBJ1-2; D is unclear. The sample consisted of peripheral blood, taken in a trial of Ad26.COV2.S vaccine versus placebo. The sequence was collected from a person between 18 and 59 years old who received the Ad26.COV2.S COVID-19 vaccine or a placebo. Here the CDR3 reads CASRRQEDGYTF. The CDR3 bases are TGCGCCAGCAGAAGGCAAGAAGATGGCTACACCTTC.